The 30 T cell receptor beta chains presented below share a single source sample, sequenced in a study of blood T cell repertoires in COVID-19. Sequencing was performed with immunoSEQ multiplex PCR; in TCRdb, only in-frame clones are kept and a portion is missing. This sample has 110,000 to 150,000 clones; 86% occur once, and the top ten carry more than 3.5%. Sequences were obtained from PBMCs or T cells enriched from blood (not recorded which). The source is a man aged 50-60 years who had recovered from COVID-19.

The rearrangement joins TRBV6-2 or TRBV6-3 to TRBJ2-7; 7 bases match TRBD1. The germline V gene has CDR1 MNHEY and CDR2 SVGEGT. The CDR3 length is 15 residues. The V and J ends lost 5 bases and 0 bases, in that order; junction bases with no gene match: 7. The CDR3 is CASSKPGQRSYEQYV. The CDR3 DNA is TGTGCCAGCAGTAAACCGGGACAGCGCTCCTACGAGCAGTACGTC.

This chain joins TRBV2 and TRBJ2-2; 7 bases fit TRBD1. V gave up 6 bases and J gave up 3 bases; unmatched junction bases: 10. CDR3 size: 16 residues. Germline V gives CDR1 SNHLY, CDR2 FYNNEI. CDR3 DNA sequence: TGTGCCAGCAGGACCCCGGGACAGAGATACACCGGGGAGCTGTTTTTT. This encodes CASRTPGQRYTGELFF. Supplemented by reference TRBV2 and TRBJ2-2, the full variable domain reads EPEVTQTPSHQVTQMGQEVILRCVPISNHLYFYWYRQILGQKVEFLVSFYNNEISEKSEIFDDQFSVERPDGSNFTLKIRSTKLEDSAMYFCASRTPGQRYTGELFFGEGSRLTVL.

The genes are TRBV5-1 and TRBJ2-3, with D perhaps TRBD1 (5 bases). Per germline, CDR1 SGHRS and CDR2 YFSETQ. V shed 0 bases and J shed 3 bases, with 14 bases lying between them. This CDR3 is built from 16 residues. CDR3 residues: CASSLAGQGRTDTQYF. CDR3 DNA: TGCGCCAGCAGCTTGGCCGGGCAGGGAAGGACAGATACGCAGTATTTT.

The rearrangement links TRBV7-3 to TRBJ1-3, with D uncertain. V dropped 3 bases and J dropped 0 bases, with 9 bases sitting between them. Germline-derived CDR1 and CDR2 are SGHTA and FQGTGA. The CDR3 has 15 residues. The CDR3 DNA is TGTGCCAGCAGCTTCCGGGGAGGCTCTGGAAACACCATATATTTT. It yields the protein CASSFRGGSGNTIYF.

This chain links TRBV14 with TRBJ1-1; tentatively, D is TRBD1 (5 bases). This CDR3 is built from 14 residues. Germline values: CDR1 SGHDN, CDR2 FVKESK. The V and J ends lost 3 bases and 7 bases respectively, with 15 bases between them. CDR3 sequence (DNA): TGTGCCAGCAGCCACCAGGACACGAGGCTTGAAGCTTTCTTT. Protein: CASSHQDTRLEAFF.

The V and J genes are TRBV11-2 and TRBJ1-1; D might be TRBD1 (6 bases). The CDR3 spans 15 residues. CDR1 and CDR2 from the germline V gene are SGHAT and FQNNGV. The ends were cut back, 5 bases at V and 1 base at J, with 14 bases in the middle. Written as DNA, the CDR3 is TGTGCCAGCAGCCCTGACAGGAGACGGAACACTGAAGCTTTCTTT. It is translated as CASSPDRRRNTEAFF. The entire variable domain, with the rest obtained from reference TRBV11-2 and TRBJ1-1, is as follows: EAGVAQSPRYKIIEKRQSVAFWCNPISGHATLYWYQQILGQGPKLLIQFQNNGVVDDSQLPKDRFSAERLKGVDSTLKIQPAKLEDSAVYLCASSPDRRRNTEAFFGQGTRLTVV.

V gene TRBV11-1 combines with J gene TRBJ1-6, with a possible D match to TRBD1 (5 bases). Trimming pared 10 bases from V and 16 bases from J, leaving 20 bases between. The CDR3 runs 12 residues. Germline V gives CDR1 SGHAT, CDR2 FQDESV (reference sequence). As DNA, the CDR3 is TGTGCCACGGGAGACCCAACCGGGGCGCTCCACTTT. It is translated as CATGDPTGALHF.

CDR3 protein: CASSPRLAGDDTQYF. The CDR3 DNA reads as TGTGCCAGCAGCCCCCGACTAGCGGGGGATGATACGCAGTATTTT. The rearrangement links TRBV7-3 to TRBJ2-3; 12 nucleotides align to TRBD2. V was pared by 5 bases and J by 6 bases, with 6 bases of the junction left unmatched. Germline values: CDR1 SGHTA, CDR2 FQGTGA. This CDR3 is 15 amino acids long. The full variable domain, in which reference TRBV7-3 and TRBJ2-3 provide the parts outside the CDR3, is GAGVSQTPSNKVTEKGKYVELRCDPISGHTALYWYRQSLGQGPEFLIYFQGTGAADDSGLPNDRFFAVRPEGSVSTLKIQRTERGDSAVYLCASSPRLAGDDTQYFGPGTRLTVL.

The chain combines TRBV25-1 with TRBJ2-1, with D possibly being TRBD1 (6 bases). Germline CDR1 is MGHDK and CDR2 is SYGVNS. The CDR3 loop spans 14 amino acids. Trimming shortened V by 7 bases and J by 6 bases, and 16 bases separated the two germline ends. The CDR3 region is CASTRGGNSNEQFF. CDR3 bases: TGTGCCAGCACTAGAGGGGGAAATAGCAATGAGCAGTTCTTC.

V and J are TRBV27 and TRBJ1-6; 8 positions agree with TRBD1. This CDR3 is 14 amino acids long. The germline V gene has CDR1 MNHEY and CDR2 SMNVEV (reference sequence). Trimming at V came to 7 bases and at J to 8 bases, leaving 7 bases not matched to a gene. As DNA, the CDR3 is TGTGCCAGCACTCCAGGGGGCGCGGATTCACCCCTCCACTTT. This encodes CASTPGGADSPLHF.

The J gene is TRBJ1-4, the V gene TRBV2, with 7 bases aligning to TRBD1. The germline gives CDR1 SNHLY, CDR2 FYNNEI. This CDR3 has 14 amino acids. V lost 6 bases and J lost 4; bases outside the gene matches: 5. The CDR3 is CASRYRGGNEKLFF. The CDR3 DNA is TGTGCCAGCAGATACAGGGGAGGTAATGAAAAACTGTTTTTT.

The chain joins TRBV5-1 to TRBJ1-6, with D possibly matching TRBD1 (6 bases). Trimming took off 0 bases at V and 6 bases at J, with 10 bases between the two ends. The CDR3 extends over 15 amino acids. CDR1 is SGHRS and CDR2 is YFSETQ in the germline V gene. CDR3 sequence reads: CASSLEVRGNSPLHF. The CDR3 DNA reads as TGCGCCAGCAGCTTGGAGGTCAGGGGTAATTCACCCCTCCACTTT.

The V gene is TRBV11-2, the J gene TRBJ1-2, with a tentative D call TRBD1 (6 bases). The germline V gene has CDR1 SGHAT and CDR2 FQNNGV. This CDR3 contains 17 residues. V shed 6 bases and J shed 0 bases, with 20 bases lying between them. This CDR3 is CASRPPRLQGSNYGYTF. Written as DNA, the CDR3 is TGTGCCAGCAGACCACCGAGGCTACAGGGATCTAACTATGGCTACACCTTC.

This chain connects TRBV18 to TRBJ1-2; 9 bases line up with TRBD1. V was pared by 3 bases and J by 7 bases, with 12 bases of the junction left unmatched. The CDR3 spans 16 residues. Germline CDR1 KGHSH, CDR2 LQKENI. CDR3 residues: CASSPGPGQGSLGYTF. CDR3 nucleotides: TGTGCCAGCTCACCCGGCCCTGGACAGGGGTCGCTTGGCTACACCTTC.

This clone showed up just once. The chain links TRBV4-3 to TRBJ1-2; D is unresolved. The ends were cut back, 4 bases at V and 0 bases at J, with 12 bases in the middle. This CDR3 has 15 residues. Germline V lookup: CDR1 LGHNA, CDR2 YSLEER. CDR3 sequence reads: CASSPDPLANYGYTF. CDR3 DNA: TGCGCCAGCAGCCCTGATCCCCTAGCTAACTATGGCTACACCTTC.

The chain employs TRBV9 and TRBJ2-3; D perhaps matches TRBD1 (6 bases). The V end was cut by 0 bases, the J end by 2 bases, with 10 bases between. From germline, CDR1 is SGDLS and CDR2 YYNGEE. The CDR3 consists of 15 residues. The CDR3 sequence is CASSVGTAVTDTQYF. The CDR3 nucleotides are TGTGCCAGCAGCGTAGGGACAGCCGTCACAGATACGCAGTATTTT.

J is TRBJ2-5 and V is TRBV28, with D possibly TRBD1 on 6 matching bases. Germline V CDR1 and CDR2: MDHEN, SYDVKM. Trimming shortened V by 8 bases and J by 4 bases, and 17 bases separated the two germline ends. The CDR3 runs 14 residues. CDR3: CASGTQGSLETQYF. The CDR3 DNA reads TGTGCCAGCGGCACCCAGGGGAGTTTAGAGACCCAGTACTTC.

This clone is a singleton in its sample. The CDR3 loop reads CASSHNWGTGHEKLFF. The DNA for the CDR3 is TGTGCCAGCAGCCATAATTGGGGGACAGGCCATGAAAAACTGTTTTTT. The chain links TRBV3-1 (or the pseudogene TRBV3-2) to TRBJ1-4; 8 positions agree with TRBD1. There are 16 residues in the CDR3. From germline, CDR1 is LGHDT and CDR2 YNNKEL (reference sequence). The V gene end was trimmed by 3 bases and the J gene end by 6 bases; junction bases not matched to a gene: 9.

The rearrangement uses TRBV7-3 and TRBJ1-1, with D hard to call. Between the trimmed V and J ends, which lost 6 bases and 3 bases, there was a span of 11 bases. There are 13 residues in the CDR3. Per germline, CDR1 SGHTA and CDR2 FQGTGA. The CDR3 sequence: CASSVSLYTEAFF. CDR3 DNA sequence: TGTGCCAGCAGTGTTTCCCTTTACACTGAAGCTTTCTTT.

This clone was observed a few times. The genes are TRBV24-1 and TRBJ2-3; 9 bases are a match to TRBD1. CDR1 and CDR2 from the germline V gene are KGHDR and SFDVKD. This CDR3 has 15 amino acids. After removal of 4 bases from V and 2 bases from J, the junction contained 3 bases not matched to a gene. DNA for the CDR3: TGTGCCACCAGTGAGCGGACAGGGGTCACAGATACGCAGTATTTT. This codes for CATSERTGVTDTQYF.

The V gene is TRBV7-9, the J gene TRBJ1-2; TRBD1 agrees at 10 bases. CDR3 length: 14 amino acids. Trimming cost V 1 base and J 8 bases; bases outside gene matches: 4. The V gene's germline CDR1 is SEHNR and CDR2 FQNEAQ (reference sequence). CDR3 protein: CASSLEGTGEGYTF. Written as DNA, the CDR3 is TGTGCCAGCAGCTTAGAGGGGACAGGGGAAGGCTACACCTTC.

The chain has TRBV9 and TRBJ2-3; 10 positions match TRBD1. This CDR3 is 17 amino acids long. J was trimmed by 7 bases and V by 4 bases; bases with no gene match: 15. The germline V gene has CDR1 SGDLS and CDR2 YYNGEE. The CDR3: CASSPGQGDGTHHTQYF. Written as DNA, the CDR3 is TGTGCCAGCAGCCCCGGACAGGGGGACGGGACACACCATACGCAGTATTTT. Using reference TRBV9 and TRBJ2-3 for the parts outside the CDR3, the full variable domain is DSGVTQTPKHLITATGQRVTLRCSPRSGDLSVYWYQQSLDQGLQFLIQYYNGEERAKGNILERFSAQQFPDLHSELNLSSLELGDSALYFCASSPGQGDGTHHTQYFGPGTRLTVL.

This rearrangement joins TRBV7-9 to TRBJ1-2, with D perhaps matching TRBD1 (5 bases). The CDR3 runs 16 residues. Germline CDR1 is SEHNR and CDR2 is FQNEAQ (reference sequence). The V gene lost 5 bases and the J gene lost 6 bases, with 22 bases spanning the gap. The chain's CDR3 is CASSKSGAHVLDGYTF. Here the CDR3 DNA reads TGTGCCAGCAGCAAAAGCGGGGCCCATGTGTTGGATGGCTACACCTTC.

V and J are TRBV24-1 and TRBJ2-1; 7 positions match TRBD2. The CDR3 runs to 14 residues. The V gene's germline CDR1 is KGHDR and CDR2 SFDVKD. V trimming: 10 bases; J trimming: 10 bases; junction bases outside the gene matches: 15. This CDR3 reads CATRSNGGLSEQFF. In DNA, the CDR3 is TGTGCCACGCGATCTAACGGGGGGTTGTCGGAGCAGTTCTTC.

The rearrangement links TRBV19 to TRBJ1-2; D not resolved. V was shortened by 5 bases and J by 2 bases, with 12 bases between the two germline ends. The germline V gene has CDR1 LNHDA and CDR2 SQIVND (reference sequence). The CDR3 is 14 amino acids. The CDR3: CASSVMLGNYGYTF. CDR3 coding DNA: TGTGCCAGTAGTGTCATGTTGGGCAACTATGGCTACACCTTC.

The CDR3 loop reads CAWNKPRQREETQYF. DNA of the CDR3: TGTGCCTGGAATAAACCCAGGCAGAGAGAAGAGACCCAGTACTTC. This chain links TRBV30 with TRBJ2-5; unclear D gene. The CDR3 has 15 amino acids. Germline assignment: CDR1 GTSNPN and CDR2 SVGIG (reference sequence). V lost 4 bases and J 3 bases, leaving 18 bases between the germline ends.

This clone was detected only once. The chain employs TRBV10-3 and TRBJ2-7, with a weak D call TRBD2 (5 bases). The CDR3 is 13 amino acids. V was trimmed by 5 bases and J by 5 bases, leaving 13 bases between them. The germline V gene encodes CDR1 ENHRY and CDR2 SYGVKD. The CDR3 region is CAISSADSHEQYV. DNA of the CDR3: TGTGCCATCAGTTCAGCGGATAGCCACGAGCAGTACGTC.

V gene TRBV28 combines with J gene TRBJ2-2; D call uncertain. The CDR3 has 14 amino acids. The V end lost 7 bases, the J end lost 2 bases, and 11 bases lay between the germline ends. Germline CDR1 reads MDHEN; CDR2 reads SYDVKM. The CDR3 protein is CASKSSTNTGELFF. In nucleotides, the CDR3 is TGTGCCAGCAAATCGTCGACAAACACCGGGGAGCTGTTTTTT.

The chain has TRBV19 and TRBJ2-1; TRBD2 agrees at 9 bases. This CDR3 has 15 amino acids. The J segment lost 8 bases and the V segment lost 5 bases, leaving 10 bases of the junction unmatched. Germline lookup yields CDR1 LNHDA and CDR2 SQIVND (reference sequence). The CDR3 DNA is TGTGCCAGTAGTCGACCGGGACTAGCTTCCGATGAGCAGTTCTTC. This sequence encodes CASSRPGLASDEQFF. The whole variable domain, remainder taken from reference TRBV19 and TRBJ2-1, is DGGITQSPKYLFRKEGQNVTLSCEQNLNHDAMYWYRQDPGQGLRLIYYSQIVNDFQKGDIAEGYSVSREKKESFPLTVTSAQKNPTAFYLCASSRPGLASDEQFFGPGTRLTVL.

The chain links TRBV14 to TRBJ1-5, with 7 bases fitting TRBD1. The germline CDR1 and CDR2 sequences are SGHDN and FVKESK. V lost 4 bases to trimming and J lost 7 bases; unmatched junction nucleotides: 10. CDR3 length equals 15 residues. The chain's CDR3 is CASSLSRGDLQPQHF. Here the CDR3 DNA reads TGTGCCAGCAGCCTATCCAGGGGGGATCTCCAGCCCCAGCATTTT.